This T cell receptor (beta chain) is drawn from a study of blood T cell repertoires in COVID-19. Across the whole study: COVID-19 samples from acute and convalescent phases originated in the United States, Italy and Spain.

V was trimmed by 4 bases and J by 2 bases, leaving 15 bases between them. Germline loops: CDR1 SGHRS, CDR2 YFSETQ. This CDR3 has 16 residues. Under the authors' procedure: Nucleated cell counts were estimated from reference gene primer amplification. Repertoires were generated with immunoSEQ multiplex PCR, while TCRdb's copy carries only in-frame clones and drops some. V and J calls and clone size come straight from that table; D and trimming were deduced from the DNA. The table includes some 140,000 clones, 75% to 85% detected once. The sequencing input was peripheral blood. This sequence originates from a man older than 75 with acute or convalescent COVID-19. The chain links TRBV5-1 to TRBJ1-4; D might be TRBD1 (5 bases). The CDR3 here is CASSGGSTATNEKLFF. DNA for the CDR3: TGCGCCAGCAGCGGGGGGTCAACAGCGACTAATGAAAAACTGTTTTTT.